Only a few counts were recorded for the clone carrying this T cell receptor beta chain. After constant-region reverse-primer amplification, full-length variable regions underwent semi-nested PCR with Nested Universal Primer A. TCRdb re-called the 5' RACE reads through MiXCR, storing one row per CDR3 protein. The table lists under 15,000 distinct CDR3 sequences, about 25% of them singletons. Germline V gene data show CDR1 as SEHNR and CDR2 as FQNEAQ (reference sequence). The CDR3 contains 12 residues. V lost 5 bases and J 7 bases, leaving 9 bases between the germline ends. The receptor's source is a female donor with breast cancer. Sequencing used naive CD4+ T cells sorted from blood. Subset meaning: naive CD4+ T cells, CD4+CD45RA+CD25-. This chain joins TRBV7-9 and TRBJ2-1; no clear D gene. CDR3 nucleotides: TGTGCCAGCAGCCTAAATTCGAATGAGCAGTTCTTC. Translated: CASSLNSNEQFF.